This entry concerns a single TCR beta chain. These data originate in a study of blood T cell repertoires in COVID-19. Participants, about 18 to 100 years old, spanned about 26 US areas. Cohorts were assigned according to the clinical history that participants reported. This CDR3 is 15 amino acids long. The V gene lost 0 bases and the J gene lost 8 bases, with 14 bases spanning the gap. Germline V CDR1 and CDR2: SGHTA, FQGNSA. As handled by the study authors: Reference gene primers were amplified, and this amplification served to estimate nucleated cell counts. Some clones are missing from TCRdb's copy, which holds only in-frame ones; the method was immunoSEQ multiplex PCR. The DNA gave D and trimming, while V, J and clone size come from that table. The table has 200,000 to 250,000 clones, approximately 87% seen once.

What was sequenced was PBMCs or T cells enriched from blood (not recorded which). The sequence was collected from a woman aged 45-65 years in a cohort exposed to, infected with or recovered from COVID-19 (not recorded which). This chain links TRBV7-2 with TRBJ1-3; tentatively, D is TRBD1 (5 bases). CDR3 bases: TGTGCCAGCAGCTTAGCGCTAAGGTTACAGGACACCATATATTTT. It codes for CASSLALRLQDTIYF.